This T cell receptor beta chain derives from a study of technical replicates of blood from a handful of donors. The repertoire was sequenced with immunoSEQ multiplex PCR; TCRdb's copy has only in-frame clones and lacks some. The sample lists roughly 79,000 clones; approximately 80% were seen once. Sequenced: PBMCs. This clonotype was sampled from a human donor in good health. Some clones in this sample may be carry-over from other donors' samples.

As DNA, the CDR3 is TGTGCCGGAGGACTAGCGGGGATCGGGGAGCTGTTTTTT. Its translation: CAGGLAGIGELFF. The genes are TRBV5-4 and TRBJ2-2; 12 bases agree with TRBD2. Germline CDR1 is SGHNT and CDR2 is YYREEE (reference sequence). The CDR3 is 13 residues long. V lost 10 bases and J lost 7; bases outside the gene matches: 5.